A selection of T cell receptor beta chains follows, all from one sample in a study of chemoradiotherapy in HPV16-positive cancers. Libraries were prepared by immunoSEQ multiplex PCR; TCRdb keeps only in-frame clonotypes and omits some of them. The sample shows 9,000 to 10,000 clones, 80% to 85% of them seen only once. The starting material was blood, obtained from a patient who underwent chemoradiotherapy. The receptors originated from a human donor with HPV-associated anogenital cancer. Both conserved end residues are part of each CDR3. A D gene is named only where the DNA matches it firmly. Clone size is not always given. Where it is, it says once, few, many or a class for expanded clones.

CDR3 DNA: TGTGCCAGCAGCTTAGATGGCCACGAGCAGTACTTC; CDR3 protein: CASSLDGHEQYF; J gene: TRBJ2-7; D gene: -; V gene: TRBV11-2; clone size: few; CDR3 length: 12
CDR3 DNA: TGTGCCAGCTCACCAACCGGGACAGGGGGAACAGATACGCAGTATTTT; CDR3 protein: CASSPTGTGGTDTQYF; J gene: TRBJ2-3; D gene: TRBD1; V gene: TRBV18; clone size: -; CDR3 length: 16
CDR3 DNA: TGTGCCAGCAGTGACCCGAATCAGGGGACGGCAGATACGCAGTATTTT; CDR3 protein: CASSDPNQGTADTQYF; J gene: TRBJ2-3; D gene: -; V gene: TRBV6-1; clone size: -; CDR3 length: 16
CDR3 DNA: TGTGCCAGTAGTATTCTAGGAAACACTGAAGCTTTCTTT; CDR3 protein: CASSILGNTEAFF; J gene: TRBJ1-1; D gene: -; V gene: TRBV19; clone size: -; CDR3 length: 13
CDR3 DNA: TGTGCCAGCAGCTTAGCGCGGGGTCGGGGTTGGGGTCGAACTGAAGCTTTCTTT; CDR3 protein: CASSLARGRGWGRTEAFF; J gene: TRBJ1-1; D gene: -; V gene: TRBV7-2; clone size: -; CDR3 length: 18
CDR3 DNA: TGTGCCAGCAGTGAAGTTCCGGAAGGCAACTCACCCCTCCACTTT; CDR3 protein: CASSEVPEGNSPLHF; J gene: TRBJ1-6; D gene: -; V gene: TRBV6-1; clone size: -; CDR3 length: 15
CDR3 DNA: TGTGCCAGCAGACCGACAGGGGGAAATGAAAAACTGTTTTTT; CDR3 protein: CASRPTGGNEKLFF; J gene: TRBJ1-4; D gene: TRBD1; V gene: TRBV5-6; clone size: -; CDR3 length: 14
CDR3 DNA: TGTGCCAGCAGCTTAGGGATAGCGGTTACCGGGGAGCTGTTTTTT; CDR3 protein: CASSLGIAVTGELFF; J gene: TRBJ2-2; D gene: -; V gene: TRBV7-9; clone size: once; CDR3 length: 15
CDR3 DNA: TGTGCCAGCAGTGAAGTGAGCCTCCATAGCAATCAGCCCCAGCATTTT; CDR3 protein: CASSEVSLHSNQPQHF; J gene: TRBJ1-5; D gene: -; V gene: TRBV6-1; clone size: -; CDR3 length: 16
CDR3 DNA: TGTGCCAGCAGCCTTATGTCGAGACCCCTCCACTTT; CDR3 protein: CASSLMSRPLHF; J gene: TRBJ1-6; D gene: -; V gene: TRBV7-2; clone size: few; CDR3 length: 12
CDR3 DNA: TGTGCCAGCAGCGTAGGGATGGATCAGCCCCAGCATTTT; CDR3 protein: CASSVGMDQPQHF; J gene: TRBJ1-5; D gene: -; V gene: TRBV9; clone size: few; CDR3 length: 13
CDR3 DNA: TGTGCCAGCAGTGACTCGGATCGAGGCGGGGAGCTGTTTTTT; CDR3 protein: CASSDSDRGGELFF; J gene: TRBJ2-2; D gene: -; V gene: TRBV6-4; clone size: -; CDR3 length: 14
CDR3 DNA: TGTGCCAGCAGTGATTCTAGCGGGGGCACAGATACGCAGTATTTT; CDR3 protein: CASSDSSGGTDTQYF; J gene: TRBJ2-3; D gene: TRBD2; V gene: TRBV6-4; clone size: -; CDR3 length: 15
CDR3 DNA: TGTGCCAGCAGGGGACCCACTCCGAACACCGGGGAGCTGTTTTTT; CDR3 protein: CASRGPTPNTGELFF; J gene: TRBJ2-2; D gene: -; V gene: TRBV6-1; clone size: -; CDR3 length: 15
CDR3 DNA: TGCGCCAGCAGCTTGGGGGTGGACAGGGGCACAGATACGCAGTATTTT; CDR3 protein: CASSLGVDRGTDTQYF; J gene: TRBJ2-3; D gene: TRBD1; V gene: TRBV5-1; clone size: -; CDR3 length: 16
CDR3 DNA: TGTGCCAGCAGCTTGCTGTTGGGAAATCAGCCCCAGCATTTT; CDR3 protein: CASSLLLGNQPQHF; J gene: TRBJ1-5; D gene: -; V gene: TRBV5-6; clone size: -; CDR3 length: 14
CDR3 DNA: TGTGCCAGCACCGTGGTCAATCAGCCCCAGCATTTT; CDR3 protein: CASTVVNQPQHF; J gene: TRBJ1-5; D gene: -; V gene: TRBV28; clone size: -; CDR3 length: 12
CDR3 DNA: TGTGCCAGCGGGCGGGACAGGGGGCCCGGGGAGCTGTTTTTT; CDR3 protein: CASGRDRGPGELFF; J gene: TRBJ2-2; D gene: TRBD1; V gene: TRBV11-2; clone size: -; CDR3 length: 14
CDR3 DNA: TGTGCCAGCAGTGTAGAACAACCCGCGAACACCGGGGAGCTGTTTTTT; CDR3 protein: CASSVEQPANTGELFF; J gene: TRBJ2-2; D gene: -; V gene: TRBV2; clone size: -; CDR3 length: 16
CDR3 DNA: TGTGCCAGCAGTCTACAGGGAAGAGAGACCCAGTACTTC; CDR3 protein: CASSLQGRETQYF; J gene: TRBJ2-5; D gene: -; V gene: TRBV2; clone size: -; CDR3 length: 13
CDR3 DNA: TGTGCCAGCAGCTTTCGGAAATTCGAGCAGTACTTC; CDR3 protein: CASSFRKFEQYF; J gene: TRBJ2-7; D gene: -; V gene: TRBV13; clone size: -; CDR3 length: 12
CDR3 DNA: TGTGCCAGCAGCTTAGGTTGGGGGGCGTCTGGAAACACCATATATTTT; CDR3 protein: CASSLGWGASGNTIYF; J gene: TRBJ1-3; D gene: -; V gene: TRBV7-8; clone size: -; CDR3 length: 16
CDR3 DNA: TGTGCCAGCAGCTTAATCTACGGCGGGGTGACTGAAGCTTTCTTT; CDR3 protein: CASSLIYGGVTEAFF; J gene: TRBJ1-1; D gene: -; V gene: TRBV7-9; clone size: -; CDR3 length: 15
CDR3 DNA: TGTGCCAGCAGTGAACGTCGCGAGCAGTACTTC; CDR3 protein: CASSERREQYF; J gene: TRBJ2-7; D gene: -; V gene: TRBV2; clone size: -; CDR3 length: 11
CDR3 DNA: TGTGCCAGTAGTGCTCGCGGGACATTAAATGAAAAACTGTTTTTT; CDR3 protein: CASSARGTLNEKLFF; J gene: TRBJ1-4; D gene: -; V gene: TRBV19; clone size: once; CDR3 length: 15
CDR3 DNA: TGTGCCAGTAGTATGGGGTGGGCAGCTACTAACTATGGCTACACCTTC; CDR3 protein: CASSMGWAATNYGYTF; J gene: TRBJ1-2; D gene: -; V gene: TRBV19; clone size: -; CDR3 length: 16
CDR3 DNA: TGTGCCAGCAGCTTAATTCATGACGGGGAGCTGTTTTTT; CDR3 protein: CASSLIHDGELFF; J gene: TRBJ2-2; D gene: -; V gene: TRBV7-8; clone size: -; CDR3 length: 13
CDR3 DNA: TGTGCCAGCAGCCTCAGTCAGGGAAAGGGCGAGCAGTACTTC; CDR3 protein: CASSLSQGKGEQYF; J gene: TRBJ2-7; D gene: -; V gene: TRBV7-8; clone size: -; CDR3 length: 14
CDR3 DNA: TGTGCCAGCTCACCAGTAGGGGTTGGGACCCAGTACTTC; CDR3 protein: CASSPVGVGTQYF; J gene: TRBJ2-5; D gene: -; V gene: TRBV18; clone size: -; CDR3 length: 13
CDR3 DNA: TGTGCCAGCAGCCTCACCGGAGAAAAACTGTTTTTT; CDR3 protein: CASSLTGEKLFF; J gene: TRBJ1-4; D gene: -; V gene: TRBV9; clone size: few; CDR3 length: 12
CDR3 DNA: TGTGCCAGCAGCTCTGGGTTGGCGGCAGATACGCAGTATTTT; CDR3 protein: CASSSGLAADTQYF; J gene: TRBJ2-3; D gene: -; V gene: TRBV7-2; clone size: -; CDR3 length: 14
CDR3 DNA: TGTGCCAGCAGCTTGGTACACGGGTCGGACGAGCAGTACTTC; CDR3 protein: CASSLVHGSDEQYF; J gene: TRBJ2-7; D gene: -; V gene: TRBV7-2; clone size: once; CDR3 length: 14
CDR3 DNA: TGTGCCAGCAGATTTGACGGGGGACGGAACACTGAAGCTTTCTTT; CDR3 protein: CASRFDGGRNTEAFF; J gene: TRBJ1-1; D gene: -; V gene: TRBV25-1; clone size: once; CDR3 length: 15
CDR3 DNA: TGTGCCAGCAGCCAAGATCGGACAGGCGGGACTGAAGCTTTCTTT; CDR3 protein: CASSQDRTGGTEAFF; J gene: TRBJ1-1; D gene: TRBD1; V gene: TRBV14; clone size: -; CDR3 length: 15
CDR3 DNA: TGTGCCAGTAGTGGACCCTGGGACAGACCCTATGGCTACACCTTC; CDR3 protein: CASSGPWDRPYGYTF; J gene: TRBJ1-2; D gene: TRBD1; V gene: TRBV19; clone size: -; CDR3 length: 15
CDR3 DNA: TGTGCCAGCAGCTCCCCGGGTAGCGGGGAAATGTACGAGCAGTACTTC; CDR3 protein: CASSSPGSGEMYEQYF; J gene: TRBJ2-7; D gene: TRBD2; V gene: TRBV5-6; clone size: -; CDR3 length: 16
CDR3 DNA: TGTGCCAGCAGCCCCCTTATAGGGGATTCACCCCTCCACTTT; CDR3 protein: CASSPLIGDSPLHF; J gene: TRBJ1-6; D gene: -; V gene: TRBV5-6; clone size: -; CDR3 length: 14
CDR3 DNA: TGTGCCAGCAGCTCTGATGGGACTCGTCCCCAGCATTTT; CDR3 protein: CASSSDGTRPQHF; J gene: TRBJ1-5; D gene: -; V gene: TRBV7-2; clone size: -; CDR3 length: 13
CDR3 DNA: TGCGCCAGCAGCCAAGATGTCTCTAGCGGGGGAAACATTCAGTACTTC; CDR3 protein: CASSQDVSSGGNIQYF; J gene: TRBJ2-4; D gene: TRBD2; V gene: TRBV4-3; clone size: -; CDR3 length: 16
CDR3 DNA: TGTGCCAGCAGTGAAGTCGCGGGGCGTTGGGAGCAGTACTTC; CDR3 protein: CASSEVAGRWEQYF; J gene: TRBJ2-7; D gene: -; V gene: TRBV2; clone size: -; CDR3 length: 14